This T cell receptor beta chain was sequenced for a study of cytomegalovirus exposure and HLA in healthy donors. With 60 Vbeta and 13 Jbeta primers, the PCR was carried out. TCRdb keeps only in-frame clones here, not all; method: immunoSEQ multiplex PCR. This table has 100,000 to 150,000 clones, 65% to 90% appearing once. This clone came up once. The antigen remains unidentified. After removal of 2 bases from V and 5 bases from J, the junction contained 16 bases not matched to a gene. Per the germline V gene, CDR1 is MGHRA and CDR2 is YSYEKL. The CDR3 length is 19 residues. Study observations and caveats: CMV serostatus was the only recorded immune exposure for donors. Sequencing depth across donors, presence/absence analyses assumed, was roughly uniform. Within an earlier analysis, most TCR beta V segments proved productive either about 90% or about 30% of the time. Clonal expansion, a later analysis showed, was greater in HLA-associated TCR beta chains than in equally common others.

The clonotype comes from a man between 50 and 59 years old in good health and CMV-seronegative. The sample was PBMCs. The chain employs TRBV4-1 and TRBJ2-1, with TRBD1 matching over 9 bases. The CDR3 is CASSQYPNYETGGNNEQFF. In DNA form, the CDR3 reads TGCGCCAGCAGCCAATATCCAAACTATGAGACAGGGGGGAACAATGAGCAGTTCTTC.